This TCR beta chain comes out of a study of cytomegalovirus exposure and HLA in healthy donors. Study results and limitations: In vitro data verified a few CMV-associated chains as specific for CMV antigens.

A multiplex PCR was run with 60 Vbeta primers and 13 Jbeta primers. Data came from immunoSEQ multiplex PCR; TCRdb stores just in-frame clones and leaves some out. The sample lists fewer than 150,000 clones, about four fifths seen once, with 2% to 2.5% in the top ten. Details on this clone: Its antigen is currently unknown.

The CDR3 extends over 12 amino acids. The germline CDR1 and CDR2 sequences are SQVTM and ANQGSEA. Losses at the gene ends were 7 bases for V and 5 bases for J; bases not matched to a gene: 5. The V call is TRBV29-1, the J call TRBJ2-7, with TRBD1 matching over 10 bases. The TCR was taken from a man aged 30 to 45 in good health and CMV-seronegative. Sequencing input: PBMCs. The CDR3 region is CSAGTGVDEQYF. CDR3 in DNA: TGCAGCGCCGGGACAGGGGTCGACGAGCAGTACTTC.